This T cell receptor (beta chain) originates from a study of blood T cell repertoires in COVID-19. Study-level information: Samples taken during acute and convalescent COVID-19 were collected in the United States, Italy and Spain. The cDNA or gDNA used as material had been derived from T cells, B-cell-depleted T cells, or PBMCs.

This clone was counted only a few times. Data came from immunoSEQ multiplex PCR; TCRdb stores just in-frame clones and leaves some out. The sample holds 180,000 or so clones; roughly 86% are singletons and the top ten take 2.5% to 3.5%. The sequencing sample was made of peripheral blood. This TCR derives from a woman in her 30s with active or convalescent COVID-19.

CDR3 coding DNA: TGTGCCAGCAGCTCCCCCTGGGACAGGGTATCGAACGGCTACACCTTC. Protein: CASSSPWDRVSNGYTF. The chain uses TRBV7-9 and TRBJ1-2; 9 positions agree with TRBD1. Germline CDR1 reads SEHNR; CDR2 reads FQNEAQ (reference sequence). Trimming at V came to 4 bases and at J to 8 bases, leaving 14 bases not matched to a gene. The CDR3 sequence is 16 residues long.